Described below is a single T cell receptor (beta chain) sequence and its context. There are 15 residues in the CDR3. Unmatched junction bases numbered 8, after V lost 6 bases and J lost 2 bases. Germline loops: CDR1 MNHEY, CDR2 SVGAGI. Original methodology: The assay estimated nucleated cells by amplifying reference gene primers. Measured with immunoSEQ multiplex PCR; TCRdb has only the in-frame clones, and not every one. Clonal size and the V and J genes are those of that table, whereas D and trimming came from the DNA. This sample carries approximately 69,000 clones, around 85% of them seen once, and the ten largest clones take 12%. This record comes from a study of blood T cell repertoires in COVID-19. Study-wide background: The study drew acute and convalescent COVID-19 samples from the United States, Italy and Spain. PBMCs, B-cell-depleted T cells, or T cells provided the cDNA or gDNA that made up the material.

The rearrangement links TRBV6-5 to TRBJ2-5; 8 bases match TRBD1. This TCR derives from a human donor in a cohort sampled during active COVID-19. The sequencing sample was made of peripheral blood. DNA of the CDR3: TGTGCCAGCAGGGGGACAGGAGTCGGGCAAGAGACCCAGTACTTC. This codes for CASRGTGVGQETQYF.